This record looks at one T cell receptor beta chain sequence and its context. Living in 24 US areas, the participants were between about 18 and 90 years of age. Cohorts were based on clinical histories the participants reported. Generated by immunoSEQ multiplex PCR, the TCRdb table keeps only in-frame clones and is missing some. The sample has about 300,000 clones; roughly nine tenths are singletons. This CDR3 contains 16 residues. V lost 2 bases and J lost 3, with 17 bases in between. Germline CDR1 reads MNHEY; CDR2 reads SVGEGT. This sample was included in a study of blood T cell repertoires in COVID-19. Study context: Whether acute or convalescent, the COVID-19 samples came from the United States, Italy and Spain. From T cells, B-cell-depleted T cells, or PBMCs came the material, which was cDNA or gDNA.

The chain links TRBV6-2 or TRBV6-3 to TRBJ2-7; no clear D. The origin of this receptor is a woman between 45 and 65 years old who had been exposed to COVID-19. The sequenced sample consisted of PBMCs or T cells enriched from blood (not recorded which). The CDR3 protein is CASSYHLGAVDYEQYF. CDR3 DNA: TGTGCCAGCAGTTACCACCTGGGCGCTGTGGACTACGAGCAGTACTTC.